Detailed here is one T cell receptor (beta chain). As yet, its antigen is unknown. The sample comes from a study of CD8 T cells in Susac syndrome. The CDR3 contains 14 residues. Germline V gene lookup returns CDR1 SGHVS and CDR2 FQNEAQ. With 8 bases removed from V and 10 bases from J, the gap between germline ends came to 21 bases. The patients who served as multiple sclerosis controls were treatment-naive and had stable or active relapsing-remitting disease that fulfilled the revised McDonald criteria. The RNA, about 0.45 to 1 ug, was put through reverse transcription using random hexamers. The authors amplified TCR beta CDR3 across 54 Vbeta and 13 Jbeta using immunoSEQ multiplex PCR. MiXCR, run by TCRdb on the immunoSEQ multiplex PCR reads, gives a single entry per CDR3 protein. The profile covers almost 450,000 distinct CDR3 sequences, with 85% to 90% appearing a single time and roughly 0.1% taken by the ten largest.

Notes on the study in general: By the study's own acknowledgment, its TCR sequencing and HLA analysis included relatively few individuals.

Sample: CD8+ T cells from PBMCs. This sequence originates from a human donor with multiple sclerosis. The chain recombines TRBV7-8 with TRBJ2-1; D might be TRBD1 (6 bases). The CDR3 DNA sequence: TGTGCCAGCCTGGGGGCGCCGTTATGGAGGGAGCAGTTCTTC. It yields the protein CASLGAPLWREQFF. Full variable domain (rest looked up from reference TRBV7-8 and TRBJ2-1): GAGVSQSPRYKVAKRGQDVALRCDPISGHVSLFWYQQALGQGPEFLTYFQNEAQLDKSGLPSDRFFAERPEGSVSTLKIQRTQQEDSAVYLCASLGAPLWREQFFGPGTRLTVL.